These 13 T cell receptor beta chains were all obtained from the same sample, sequenced in a study of early T cells in non-severe SARS-CoV-2 infection. MiXCR, run by TCRdb on the 5' RACE reads, gives a single entry per CDR3 protein. Here the sample spans some 71,000 distinct CDR3 sequences, approximately 11% being singletons. Here the sequenced sample was whole blood, taken at baseline. These receptors came from an adult who was a healthcare worker with PCR-confirmed SARS-CoV-2 infection or an uninfected control (not recorded which).

The J gene is TRBJ2-5, the V gene TRBV29-1; D gene uncertain. Germline-derived CDR1 and CDR2 are SQVTM and ANQGSEA. V lost 4 bases, J lost 2 bases, and 11 bases lay in between. The CDR3 length is 13 residues. The CDR3 coding sequence is TGCAGCGTTGCTCAGGTACCTCAAGAGACCCAGTACTTC. Residues: CSVAQVPQETQYF. Based on the CDR3 plus reference TRBV29-1 and TRBJ2-5, the full variable domain is SAVISQKPSRDICQRGTSLTIQCQVDSQVTMMFWYRQQPGQSLTLIATANQGSEATYESGFVIDKFPISRPNLTFSTLTVSNMSPEDSSIYLCSVAQVPQETQYFGPGTRLLVL.

The chain carries TRBV30 and TRBJ2-7, with 8 nucleotides matching TRBD1. Trimming cost V 5 bases and J 6 bases; bases outside gene matches: 12. The CDR3 spans 14 residues. Germline CDR1 and CDR2: GTSNPN and SVGIG (reference sequence). The CDR3 nucleotides read TGTGCCTGGGGGACTCAGGGGGCCACGGGCGAGCAGTACTTC. Encoded protein: CAWGTQGATGEQYF.

DNA for the CDR3: TGTGCCAGCATGAGGGAGTCCGGGGAGCTGTTTTTT. Amino acids: CASMRESGELFF. This chain joins TRBV25-1 and TRBJ2-2; tentative D call: TRBD2 (5 bases). V was shortened by 7 bases and J by 6 bases, with 9 bases between the two germline ends. Germline V gives CDR1 MGHDK, CDR2 SYGVNS. The CDR3 runs to 12 residues. Using reference TRBV25-1 and TRBJ2-2 for the parts outside the CDR3, the full variable domain is EADIYQTPRYLVIGTGKKITLECSQTMGHDKMYWYQQDPGMELHLIHYSYGVNSTEKGDLSSESTVSRIRTEHFPLTLESARPSHTSQYLCASMRESGELFFGEGSRLTVL.

This chain links TRBV6-2 or TRBV6-3 with TRBJ2-7; 8 bases are shared with TRBD1. V shed 4 bases and J 2 bases; nucleotides not matched to a gene: 4. The length of the CDR3 is 14 residues. CDR1 and CDR2 from the germline V gene are MNHEY and SVGEGT. CDR3 in amino acids: CASSWDRQTYEQYF. CDR3 bases: TGTGCCAGCAGTTGGGACAGGCAGACCTACGAGCAGTACTTC.

The V and J genes are TRBV12-3 or TRBV12-4 and TRBJ2-2; D is ambiguous. This CDR3 contains 11 residues. Trimming took off 2 bases at V and 6 bases at J, with 1 base between the two ends. DNA of the CDR3: TGTGCCAGCAGTTTACCCGGGGAGCTGTTTTTT. This sequence encodes CASSLPGELFF.

In its sample, this clonotype was seen many times. The V call is TRBV21-1, the J call TRBJ2-5; no DNA check was done on the table's D call, TRBD1. TRBV21-1 is labeled a pseudogene. The CDR3 consists of 17 residues. The CDR3 DNA reads as TGTGCCAGCAGCCCCCAAGGAGGCAGGGGCAAAGTGGAGACCCAGTACTTC. Residues: CASSPQGGRGKVETQYF.

This clonotype was observed many times. The chain links TRBV5-1 to TRBJ2-2; 7 bases map to TRBD1. CDR1 and CDR2 from the germline V gene are SGHRS and YFSETQ. After removal of 4 bases from V and 0 bases from J, the junction contained 3 bases not matched to a gene. This CDR3 is 15 amino acids long. The CDR3 reads CASSRGTANTGELFF. The CDR3, as DNA: TGCGCCAGCAGCCGAGGGACAGCGAACACCGGGGAGCTGTTTTTT.

V is TRBV7-6 and J is TRBJ2-2; tentative D call: TRBD1 (5 bases). The V and J ends lost 3 bases and 2 bases respectively, with 10 bases between them. Germline V lookup: CDR1 SGHVS, CDR2 FNYEAQ. This CDR3 is 15 amino acids long. The CDR3: CASSFAGKNTGELFF. CDR3 coding DNA: TGTGCCAGCAGCTTTGCAGGGAAAAACACCGGGGAGCTGTTTTTT.

The V gene is TRBV28, the J gene TRBJ1-6; the D gene is possibly TRBD1 (6 bases). This CDR3 is 14 amino acids long. Germline loops: CDR1 MDHEN, CDR2 SYDVKM. Trimming took off 5 bases at V and 2 bases at J, with 7 bases between the two ends. The CDR3 DNA sequence: TGTGCCAGCAGTCCAGGGGCCTATAATTCACCCCTCCACTTT. Its protein is CASSPGAYNSPLHF.

This clonotype was detected only a few times. V gene TRBV7-8 combines with J gene TRBJ2-5; D is possibly TRBD2 (5 bases). The germline gives CDR1 SGHVS, CDR2 FQNEAQ. V lost 4 bases and J 2 bases, leaving 8 bases between the germline ends. The CDR3 runs 13 residues. This chain's CDR3 is CASSWTVQETQYF. The CDR3 DNA reads as TGTGCCAGCAGCTGGACTGTTCAAGAGACCCAGTACTTC.

As to this clonotype: One base away lies a much larger clone, so this may be a sequencing read error. The chain has TRBV5-4 and TRBJ1-1; no firm D call. CDR3 length: 13 amino acids. Germline V gene sequence: CDR1 SGHNT, CDR2 YYREEE (reference sequence). CDR3 coding DNA: TGTGTCAGCAGCCCCCCAACTAACACTGAAGCTTTCTTT. It encodes CVSSPPTNTEAFF. The complete variable domain, with remaining parts taken from reference TRBV5-4 and TRBJ1-1, reads ETGVTQSPTHLIKTRGQQVTLRCSSQSGHNTVSWYQQALGQGPQFIFQYYREEENGRGNFPPRFSGLQFPNYSSELNVNALELDDSALYLCVSSPPTNTEAFFGQGTRLTVV.

This clonotype was seen a handful of times. The chain is built from TRBV6-2 or TRBV6-3 and TRBJ1-1; the D is unclear. V lost 2 bases, J lost 0 bases, and 13 bases lay in between. Per germline, CDR1 MNHEY and CDR2 SVGEGT. This CDR3 has 16 residues. The DNA for the CDR3 is TGTGCCAGCAGTTACCGGCCGGCATTATTGAACACTGAAGCTTTCTTT. As protein: CASSYRPALLNTEAFF.

This clonotype was seen a handful of times. The chain employs TRBV21-1 and TRBJ2-1. TRBV21-1 is deemed a pseudogene. The CDR3 contains 16 residues. CDR3 DNA: TGTGCCAGCAGCAAAAACGACAGGAGCTCCTACAATGAGCAGTTCTTC. Translating gives CASSKNDRSSYNEQFF.